This is a list of T cell receptor beta chains from one sample in a study of cytomegalovirus exposure and HLA in healthy donors. TCRdb's copy holds only in-frame clones and misses some; the assay was immunoSEQ multiplex PCR. The repertoire has 180,000 or so clones, roughly 75% of them found once; the top ten carry 1.5% to 2%. Sequenced input: PBMCs. The source is a woman in her thirties in good health and CMV-seronegative. CDR3s include the opening cysteine and the closing phenylalanine or tryptophan. The order of the fields is V gene, clone size, J gene, D gene, CDR3 protein, CDR3 DNA. The D gene is left open where the match is weak. Rows give clone size only sometimes, using once, few, many, or a class for an expanded clone.

v_gene: TRBV5-4; abundance: -; j_gene: TRBJ2-2; d_gene: -; CDR3aa: CASSSGLGNTGELFF; CDR3nt: TGTGCCAGCAGCTCGGGACTGGGGAACACCGGGGAGCTGTTTTTT
v_gene: TRBV6-4; abundance: many; j_gene: TRBJ2-3; d_gene: TRBD2; CDR3aa: CASSDSTSGGGTDTQYF; CDR3nt: TGTGCCAGCAGTGACTCGACTAGCGGGGGGGGCACAGATACGCAGTATTTT
v_gene: TRBV30; abundance: -; j_gene: TRBJ2-5; d_gene: TRBD1; CDR3aa: CAWTPGGAQETQYF; CDR3nt: TGTGCCTGGACCCCAGGGGGCGCCCAAGAGACCCAGTACTTC
v_gene: TRBV25-1; abundance: -; j_gene: TRBJ1-2; d_gene: -; CDR3aa: CASSEPGNYGYTF; CDR3nt: TGTGCCAGCAGTGAACCAGGGAACTATGGCTACACCTTC
v_gene: TRBV5-1; abundance: -; j_gene: TRBJ1-4; d_gene: TRBD1; CDR3aa: CASSGTAFTNEKLFF; CDR3nt: TGCGCCAGCAGCGGGACAGCTTTCACTAATGAAAAACTGTTTTTT
v_gene: TRBV7-9; abundance: -; j_gene: TRBJ2-7; d_gene: -; CDR3aa: CASSLGGAGHEQYF; CDR3nt: TGTGCCAGCAGCTTAGGCGGAGCGGGCCACGAGCAGTACTTC
v_gene: TRBV6-6; abundance: -; j_gene: TRBJ2-7; d_gene: TRBD1; CDR3aa: CASSYIGDSSYEQYF; CDR3nt: TGTGCCAGCAGTTACATAGGGGACAGCTCCTACGAGCAGTACTTC
v_gene: TRBV4-1; abundance: -; j_gene: TRBJ2-7; d_gene: TRBD1; CDR3aa: CASSQDPDRGGQYF; CDR3nt: TGCGCCAGCAGCCAAGACCCGGACAGGGGAGGACAGTACTTC
v_gene: TRBV9; abundance: few; j_gene: TRBJ1-4; d_gene: -; CDR3aa: CASSVGRAVNEKLFF; CDR3nt: TGTGCCAGCAGCGTAGGGAGGGCCGTAAATGAAAAACTGTTTTTT
v_gene: TRBV7-9; abundance: -; j_gene: TRBJ1-1; d_gene: TRBD1; CDR3aa: CASSVGQGSDEAFF; CDR3nt: TGTGCCAGCAGCGTCGGACAGGGTTCGGATGAAGCTTTCTTT
v_gene: TRBV7-9; abundance: once; j_gene: TRBJ1-1; d_gene: -; CDR3aa: CASSFGMNTEAFF; CDR3nt: TGTGCCAGCAGCTTCGGGATGAACACTGAAGCTTTCTTT
v_gene: TRBV7-6; abundance: -; j_gene: TRBJ2-7; d_gene: TRBD2; CDR3aa: CASSSRTSGVGGEQYF; CDR3nt: TGTGCCAGCAGCTCGAGGACTAGCGGGGTAGGAGGCGAGCAGTACTTC
v_gene: TRBV9; abundance: -; j_gene: TRBJ2-7; d_gene: -; CDR3aa: CASSVGQSLTYEQYF; CDR3nt: TGTGCCAGCAGCGTAGGACAGAGCCTTACCTACGAGCAGTACTTC
v_gene: TRBV18; abundance: -; j_gene: TRBJ2-7; d_gene: TRBD1; CDR3aa: CASSPGQGVYEQYF; CDR3nt: TGTGCCAGCTCCCCGGGACAGGGGGTATACGAGCAGTACTTC
v_gene: TRBV6-1; abundance: -; j_gene: TRBJ1-2; d_gene: TRBD1; CDR3aa: CASSATTGGPYGYTF; CDR3nt: TGTGCCAGCAGTGCCACGACAGGGGGTCCCTATGGCTACACCTTC
v_gene: TRBV9; abundance: -; j_gene: TRBJ2-1; d_gene: TRBD2; CDR3aa: CASSVGGLAGGRGDEQFF; CDR3nt: TGTGCCAGCAGCGTAGGGGGCCTAGCGGGGGGGCGGGGGGATGAGCAGTTCTTC
v_gene: TRBV9; abundance: few; j_gene: TRBJ2-5; d_gene: TRBD2; CDR3aa: CASSVVGGGASETQYF; CDR3nt: TGTGCCAGCAGCGTAGTCGGCGGGGGGGCATCAGAGACCCAGTACTTC
v_gene: TRBV5-1; abundance: -; j_gene: TRBJ2-3; d_gene: -; CDR3aa: CASSSSSTDTQYF; CDR3nt: TGCGCCAGCAGCTCTTCTAGCACAGATACGCAGTATTTT
v_gene: TRBV9; abundance: -; j_gene: TRBJ1-1; d_gene: TRBD1; CDR3aa: CASSARQGAMTEAFF; CDR3nt: TGTGCCAGCAGCGCCAGACAGGGGGCAATGACCGAAGCTTTCTTT
v_gene: TRBV15; abundance: -; j_gene: TRBJ2-1; d_gene: -; CDR3aa: CATRRNNEQFF; CDR3nt: TGTGCCACCAGGAGGAACAATGAGCAGTTCTTC
v_gene: TRBV6-4; abundance: -; j_gene: TRBJ1-1; d_gene: TRBD1; CDR3aa: CASSRDRQNTEAFF; CDR3nt: TGTGCCAGCAGTAGGGACAGACAGAACACTGAAGCTTTCTTT
v_gene: TRBV10-2; abundance: few; j_gene: TRBJ1-1; d_gene: -; CDR3aa: CASSVLTEAFF; CDR3nt: TGCGCCAGCAGTGTTCTTACTGAAGCTTTCTTT
v_gene: TRBV5-1; abundance: -; j_gene: TRBJ1-1; d_gene: -; CDR3aa: CASSAPSGGPMNTEAFF; CDR3nt: TGCGCCAGCAGCGCCCCGAGCGGGGGACCGATGAACACTGAAGCTTTCTTT
v_gene: TRBV6-5; abundance: -; j_gene: TRBJ1-5; d_gene: -; CDR3aa: CASSRQGSNQPQHF; CDR3nt: TGTGCCAGCAGCCGTCAGGGCAGCAATCAGCCCCAGCATTTT
v_gene: TRBV5-1; abundance: -; j_gene: TRBJ2-7; d_gene: TRBD1; CDR3aa: CASSLRTGAYEQYF; CDR3nt: TGCGCCAGCAGCCTAAGGACAGGGGCCTACGAGCAGTACTTC
v_gene: TRBV18; abundance: few; j_gene: TRBJ1-1; d_gene: TRBD1; CDR3aa: CASSTDRIDTEAFF; CDR3nt: TGTGCCAGCTCTACGGACAGGATCGACACTGAAGCTTTCTTT
v_gene: TRBV18; abundance: -; j_gene: TRBJ2-1; d_gene: TRBD1; CDR3aa: CASSREQGIGNEQFF; CDR3nt: TGTGCCAGCTCACGAGAACAGGGGATTGGCAATGAGCAGTTCTTC
v_gene: TRBV19; abundance: -; j_gene: TRBJ1-2; d_gene: TRBD1; CDR3aa: CASSIEGALHGYTF; CDR3nt: TGTGCCAGTAGTATTGAGGGGGCCCTCCACGGCTACACCTTC
v_gene: TRBV6-5; abundance: once; j_gene: TRBJ1-2; d_gene: TRBD1; CDR3aa: CASSYSGTGGRGYTF; CDR3nt: TGTGCCAGCAGTTACTCTGGGACAGGGGGCCGAGGCTACACCTTC
v_gene: TRBV7-3; abundance: -; j_gene: TRBJ2-1; d_gene: -; CDR3aa: CASSAGTYNEQFF; CDR3nt: TGTGCCAGCAGCGCCGGGACTTACAATGAGCAGTTCTTC
v_gene: TRBV7-3; abundance: once; j_gene: TRBJ1-1; d_gene: -; CDR3aa: CASSPRGLDTEAFF; CDR3nt: TGTGCCAGCAGCCCCAGGGGTTTGGACACTGAAGCTTTCTTT
v_gene: TRBV6-1; abundance: -; j_gene: TRBJ1-6; d_gene: -; CDR3aa: CASSEAGQGRSPLHF; CDR3nt: TGTGCCAGCAGTGAAGCCGGCCAGGGTAGGTCACCCCTCCACTTT
v_gene: TRBV29-1; abundance: -; j_gene: TRBJ2-3; d_gene: -; CDR3aa: CSVEGTTSTDTQYF; CDR3nt: TGCAGCGTTGAAGGGACTACCAGCACAGATACGCAGTATTTT
v_gene: TRBV30; abundance: -; j_gene: TRBJ2-7; d_gene: -; CDR3aa: CAWDDDREVAYEQYF; CDR3nt: TGTGCCTGGGATGACGACAGGGAGGTTGCCTACGAGCAGTACTTC
v_gene: TRBV18; abundance: -; j_gene: TRBJ1-6; d_gene: -; CDR3aa: CASSPEGTYNSPLHF; CDR3nt: TGTGCCAGCTCACCTGAGGGCACCTATAATTCACCCCTCCACTTT
v_gene: TRBV29-1; abundance: -; j_gene: TRBJ1-3; d_gene: -; CDR3aa: CSVRFPGKGNTIYF; CDR3nt: TGCAGCGTTCGATTCCCGGGGAAAGGAAACACCATATATTTT
v_gene: TRBV7-9; abundance: once; j_gene: TRBJ2-5; d_gene: TRBD2; CDR3aa: CASIRSGGGAGETQYF; CDR3nt: TGTGCCAGCATCCGGAGTGGCGGGGGGGCCGGAGAGACCCAGTACTTC
v_gene: TRBV19; abundance: -; j_gene: TRBJ2-3; d_gene: -; CDR3aa: CASSIDQRGTDTQYF; CDR3nt: TGTGCCAGTAGTATAGACCAGCGCGGCACAGATACGCAGTATTTT
v_gene: TRBV30; abundance: -; j_gene: TRBJ2-2; d_gene: -; CDR3aa: CAWSETGVDTGELFF; CDR3nt: TGTGCCTGGAGTGAAACGGGGGTCGACACCGGGGAGCTGTTTTTT
v_gene: TRBV7-8; abundance: -; j_gene: TRBJ1-1; d_gene: -; CDR3aa: CASSSRTEEAFF; CDR3nt: TGTGCCAGCAGCTCCCGGACAGAAGAAGCTTTCTTT
v_gene: TRBV5-1; abundance: once; j_gene: TRBJ2-1; d_gene: TRBD2; CDR3aa: CASRPGGGGENEQFF; CDR3nt: TGCGCCAGCAGACCGGGGGGCGGGGGGGAAAATGAGCAGTTCTTC
v_gene: TRBV7-9; abundance: many; j_gene: TRBJ1-1; d_gene: -; CDR3aa: CASSFPLGLAFF; CDR3nt: TGTGCCAGCAGCTTCCCTCTGGGGCTAGCTTTCTTT
v_gene: TRBV7-2; abundance: -; j_gene: TRBJ1-1; d_gene: TRBD1; CDR3aa: CASSLGRGSGGAFF; CDR3nt: TGTGCCAGCAGCTTAGGCCGGGGGTCAGGGGGAGCTTTCTTT
v_gene: TRBV19; abundance: few; j_gene: TRBJ1-2; d_gene: -; CDR3aa: CASSIPVVDGYTF; CDR3nt: TGTGCCAGTAGTATTCCGGTAGTAGATGGCTACACCTTC
v_gene: TRBV18; abundance: -; j_gene: TRBJ1-4; d_gene: TRBD1; CDR3aa: CASSPPGQGGEKLFF; CDR3nt: TGTGCCAGCTCACCACCGGGACAGGGGGGTGAAAAACTGTTTTTT